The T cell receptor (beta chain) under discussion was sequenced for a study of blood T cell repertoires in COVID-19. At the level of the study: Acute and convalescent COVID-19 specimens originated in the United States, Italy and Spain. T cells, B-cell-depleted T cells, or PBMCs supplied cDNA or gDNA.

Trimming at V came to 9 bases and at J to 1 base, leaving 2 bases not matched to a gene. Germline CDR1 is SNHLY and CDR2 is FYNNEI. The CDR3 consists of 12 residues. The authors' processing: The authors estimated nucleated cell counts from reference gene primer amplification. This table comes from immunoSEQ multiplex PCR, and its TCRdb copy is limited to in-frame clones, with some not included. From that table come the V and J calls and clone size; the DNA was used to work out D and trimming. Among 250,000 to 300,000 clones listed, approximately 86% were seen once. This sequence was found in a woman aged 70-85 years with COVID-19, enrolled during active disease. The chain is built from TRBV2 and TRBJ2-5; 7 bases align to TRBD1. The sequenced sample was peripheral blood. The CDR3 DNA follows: TGTGCCAGACAGGGGATCCAAGAGACCCAGTACTTC. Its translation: CARQGIQETQYF.